This T cell receptor beta chain derives from a study of graft-versus-host responses after intestinal transplantation. As for the study in general: All recipients got anti-thymocyte globulin induction, then tacrolimus and steroids for about 3 years.

Details on this clone: Its antigen is still unknown.

Libraries were prepared by immunoSEQ multiplex PCR; TCRdb keeps only in-frame clonotypes and omits some of them. The sample comprises 40,000 to 55,000 clones, around nine tenths of which are singletons, and 4.4% rests with the top ten. Per germline, CDR1 SNHLY and CDR2 FYNNEI. V trimming: 8 bases; J trimming: 2 bases; junction bases outside the gene matches: 24. The CDR3 length is 20 residues. General observations from the study: Circulating GvH clones peaking coincided with falling HvG clones soon after transplant. Researchers found GvH clones in recipient marrow, and some showed up first in ileum or blood.

The source is a human patient who received an intestinal transplant, so some T cells may come from the graft donor. This chain connects TRBV2 to TRBJ2-5; 9 bases fit TRBD2. Material: PBMCs, obtained 524 days after transplant. The CDR3 DNA follows: TGTGCCAGCTCCTCACCCGGGGGAGGTAGCGGGAGCGTAGGGCAAGAGACCCAGTACTTC. Translated, it gives CASSSPGGGSGSVGQETQYF.